These T cell receptor beta chains were read from a single sample in a study of neurological immune-mediated disorders. TCRdb analysed the 5' RACE reads with MiXCR anew, one entry per CDR3 protein. Of tens of thousands of distinct CDR3 sequences detected, around 15% appear once; the ten largest clones hold around 4.3%. Input material: PBMCs. These TCRs come from a female donor with HTLV-1-associated myelopathy (HAM/TSP). CDR3s include the opening cysteine and the closing phenylalanine or tryptophan. Fields, in order: D gene, J gene, clone size, V gene, CDR3 protein, CDR3 DNA. The D gene is left open where the match is weak. Part of the rows lack a size; the others show once, few, many or a class for expanded clones.

D: NA
J: TRBJ1-2
size: many
V: TRBV5-1
CDR3: CASSRDGTSNYGYTF
DNA: TGCGCCAGCAGCCGCGACGGGACATCTAACTATGGCTACACCTTC

D: NA
J: TRBJ1-1
size: many
V: TRBV7-2
CDR3: CASSSKGPRVPLEAFF
DNA: TGTGCCAGCAGTTCCAAGGGTCCCAGGGTCCCACTAGAAGCTTTCTTT

D: NA
J: TRBJ1-5
size: many
V: TRBV28
CDR3: CAHAYSNQPQHF
DNA: TGTGCTCATGCCTATAGCAATCAGCCCCAGCATTTT

D: NA
J: TRBJ2-2
size: many
V: TRBV5-1
CDR3: CASSLADRYTGELFF
DNA: TGCGCCAGCAGCTTGGCCGACAGATACACCGGGGAGCTGTTTTTT

D: NA
J: TRBJ2-2
size: NA
V: TRBV7-2
CDR3: CASSLEPGAHTGELFF
DNA: TGTGCCAGCAGCTTAGAGCCTGGGGCCCACACCGGGGAGCTGTTTTTT

D: NA
J: TRBJ2-7
size: many
V: TRBV2
CDR3: CASRYDIDSSYEQYF
DNA: TGTGCCAGCAGATACGACATAGACAGCTCCTACGAGCAGTACTTC

D: NA
J: TRBJ2-3
size: many
V: TRBV28
CDR3: CASSLIGLGSGTDTQYF
DNA: TGTGCCAGCAGTTTAATCGGGTTGGGGTCTGGCACAGATACGCAGTATTTT

D: NA
J: TRBJ2-1
size: NA
V: TRBV5-6
CDR3: CASSWELAASSYNEQFF
DNA: TGTGCCAGCAGCTGGGAACTAGCTGCAAGCTCCTACAATGAGCAGTTCTTC

D: NA
J: TRBJ2-7
size: NA
V: TRBV27
CDR3: CASSSPGDSYEQYF
DNA: TGTGCCAGCAGTTCCCCAGGGGACTCCTACGAGCAGTACTTC

D: NA
J: TRBJ1-1
size: many
V: TRBV5-6
CDR3: CASSLTRVNTEAFF
DNA: TGTGCCAGCAGCCTTACCCGGGTGAACACTGAAGCTTTCTTT

D: NA
J: TRBJ1-5
size: many
V: TRBV21-1
CDR3: CASSKALRGARDQPQHF
DNA: TGTGCCAGCAGCAAAGCGCTAAGGGGGGCGAGGGATCAGCCCCAGCATTTT

D: NA
J: TRBJ1-2
size: many
V: TRBV21-1
CDR3: CASSKAPLGGRLVGYTF
DNA: TGTGCCAGCAGCAAAGCCCCACTGGGGGGGCGATTAGTTGGCTACACCTTC

D: NA
J: TRBJ1-3
size: many
V: TRBV20-1
CDR3: CSASRAGPGNTIYF
DNA: TGCAGTGCTAGTAGGGCAGGCCCTGGAAACACCATATATTTT

D: NA
J: TRBJ2-5
size: many
V: TRBV5-1
CDR3: CASSLGGLSQETQYF
DNA: TGCGCCAGCAGCTTGGGGGGACTGAGTCAAGAGACCCAGTACTTC

D: NA
J: TRBJ2-3
size: NA
V: TRBV12-3/TRBV12-4
CDR3: CASSFRPSQGTQYF
DNA: TGTGCCAGCAGTTTTCGTCCCTCTCAGGGTACGCAGTATTTT

D: TRBD2
J: TRBJ2-2
size: NA
V: TRBV12-3/TRBV12-4
CDR3: CASSRAGGNTGELFF
DNA: TGTGCCAGCAGCCGAGCGGGGGGGAACACCGGGGAGCTGTTTTTT

D: NA
J: TRBJ2-1
size: many
V: TRBV20-1
CDR3: CSASRGTKNEQFF
DNA: TGCAGTGCTAGTCGGGGGACGAAAAATGAGCAGTTCTTC

D: TRBD1
J: TRBJ2-1
size: few
V: TRBV5-1
CDR3: CASSLGEDRVNNEQFF
DNA: TGCGCCAGCAGCTTGGGGGAGGACAGGGTAAACAATGAGCAGTTCTTC

D: NA
J: TRBJ2-3
size: many
V: TRBV20-1
CDR3: CSAKGQPRRPDTQYF
DNA: TGCAGTGCTAAGGGACAACCCAGACGCCCAGATACGCAGTATTTT

D: TRBD1
J: TRBJ2-7
size: NA
V: TRBV7-9
CDR3: CASSPDREAEQYF
DNA: TGTGCCAGCAGCCCGGACAGGGAGGCCGAGCAGTACTTC

D: TRBD2
J: TRBJ2-1
size: few
V: TRBV28
CDR3: CASSFLMGGRDNEQFF
DNA: TGTGCCAGCAGTTTTCTAATGGGGGGGAGGGACAATGAGCAGTTCTTC

D: TRBD1
J: TRBJ2-7
size: many
V: TRBV18
CDR3: CASSLRQGQGEQYF
DNA: TGTGCCAGCTCACTTCGACAGGGGCAGGGCGAGCAGTACTTC

D: NA
J: TRBJ2-3
size: many
V: TRBV5-1
CDR3: CASSVAGVGMQYF
DNA: TGCGCCAGCAGCGTGGCAGGGGTTGGTATGCAGTATTTT

D: NA
J: TRBJ2-7
size: many
V: TRBV28
CDR3: CASSLSRYEQYF
DNA: TGTGCCAGCAGTTTGAGTAGGTACGAGCAGTACTTC

D: TRBD1
J: TRBJ2-1
size: many
V: TRBV20-1
CDR3: CSASRDSSNNEQFF
DNA: TGCAGTGCTAGCCGGGACAGCAGCAACAATGAGCAGTTCTTC

D: TRBD2
J: TRBJ2-7
size: many
V: TRBV7-9
CDR3: CASSATSGGTYEQYF
DNA: TGTGCCAGCAGCGCAACTTCGGGGGGTACCTACGAGCAGTACTTC

D: NA
J: TRBJ2-7
size: many
V: TRBV21-1
CDR3: CASSQKGKGGSYEQYF
DNA: TGTGCCAGCAGTCAAAAGGGAAAGGGAGGTTCCTACGAGCAGTACTTC

D: NA
J: TRBJ1-1
size: many
V: TRBV7-8
CDR3: CASSLLTGGTEAFF
DNA: TGTGCCAGCAGCTTGTTGACAGGAGGCACTGAAGCTTTCTTT

D: NA
J: TRBJ2-3
size: NA
V: TRBV12-3/TRBV12-4
CDR3: CARQGGVRGDSTDTQYF
DNA: TGTGCCAGACAGGGAGGCGTGAGGGGGGATAGCACAGATACGCAGTATTTT

D: TRBD1
J: TRBJ2-7
size: many
V: TRBV9
CDR3: CASSVATGARNEQYF
DNA: TGTGCCAGCAGCGTGGCGACAGGGGCTCGGAACGAGCAGTACTTC

D: TRBD2
J: TRBJ2-5
size: many
V: TRBV28
CDR3: CASRTPSGAKTQYF
DNA: TGTGCCAGCAGGACGCCTAGCGGGGCAAAGACCCAGTACTTC

D: NA
J: TRBJ2-3
size: many
V: TRBV7-2
CDR3: CASSARLGLRSATQYF
DNA: TGTGCCAGCAGCGCACGACTAGGTTTGAGGTCCGCTACGCAGTATTTT

D: TRBD1
J: TRBJ2-7
size: many
V: TRBV5-1
CDR3: CASSPGQGASHEQYF
DNA: TGCGCCAGCAGCCCGGGACAGGGGGCGTCACACGAGCAGTACTTC

D: NA
J: TRBJ1-2
size: few
V: TRBV5-6
CDR3: CASSPRGARLDRSYTF
DNA: TGTGCCAGCAGCCCCCGGGGGGCGCGGTTGGACCGGAGCTACACCTTC

D: TRBD2
J: TRBJ2-1
size: many
V: TRBV7-2
CDR3: CASSPGGAHNEQFF
DNA: TGTGCCAGCAGCCCCGGGGGGGCCCACAATGAGCAGTTCTTC

D: NA
J: TRBJ2-2
size: many
V: TRBV5-5
CDR3: CASSFMVRASGELFF
DNA: TGTGCCAGCAGCTTCATGGTCCGGGCTTCCGGGGAGCTGTTTTTT

D: NA
J: TRBJ1-1
size: many
V: TRBV7-2
CDR3: CASSLKRGTEAFF
DNA: TGTGCCAGCAGCTTAAAGAGGGGGACTGAAGCTTTCTTT

D: TRBD2
J: TRBJ2-3
size: many
V: TRBV20-1
CDR3: CSARDRLAGTDTQYF
DNA: TGCAGTGCTAGAGATCGACTAGCGGGCACAGATACGCAGTATTTT

D: TRBD2
J: TRBJ2-3
size: few
V: TRBV7-9
CDR3: CASSLGLGDQYF
DNA: TGTGCCAGCAGCTTGGGACTAGGGGATCAGTATTTT

D: NA
J: TRBJ2-3
size: many
V: TRBV7-8
CDR3: CASSLTGSRDTQYF
DNA: TGTGCCAGCAGCTTAACGGGGTCACGGGATACGCAGTATTTT

D: NA
J: TRBJ1-4
size: many
V: TRBV20-1
CDR3: CSARSGTGEKLFF
DNA: TGCAGTGCTAGAAGTGGGACCGGTGAAAAACTGTTTTTT

D: NA
J: TRBJ1-1
size: many
V: TRBV20-1
CDR3: CSARDLSVSTEAFF
DNA: TGCAGTGCTAGGGACCTAAGCGTGAGCACTGAAGCTTTCTTT

D: TRBD1
J: TRBJ2-1
size: many
V: TRBV9
CDR3: CASSVGDRNNEQFF
DNA: TGTGCCAGCAGCGTTGGGGACAGGAACAATGAGCAGTTCTTC

D: NA
J: TRBJ2-3
size: NA
V: TRBV7-9
CDR3: CASSLEGVTDTQYF
DNA: TGTGCCAGCAGCTTAGAAGGGGTCACAGATACGCAGTATTTT

D: NA
J: TRBJ2-7
size: many
V: TRBV5-1
CDR3: CASSPGPGVEQYF
DNA: TGCGCCAGCAGCCCGGGGCCCGGTGTCGAGCAGTACTTC

D: NA
J: TRBJ1-1
size: many
V: TRBV9
CDR3: CASSVIGGAEAFF
DNA: TGTGCCAGCAGCGTAATCGGGGGGGCTGAAGCTTTCTTT

D: NA
J: TRBJ2-2
size: many
V: TRBV9
CDR3: CASSAPSGGTNTGELFF
DNA: TGTGCCAGCAGCGCCCCTTCCGGCGGCACGAACACCGGGGAGCTGTTTTTT

D: TRBD1
J: TRBJ2-7
size: NA
V: TRBV7-2
CDR3: CASSLDGSDRVDYEQYF
DNA: TGTGCCAGCAGCTTAGACGGAAGCGACAGGGTGGACTACGAGCAGTACTTC

D: NA
J: TRBJ2-2
size: many
V: TRBV28
CDR3: CASSRQGSAGELFF
DNA: TGTGCCAGCAGTCGCCAGGGGTCGGCCGGGGAGCTGTTTTTT

D: NA
J: TRBJ2-1
size: many
V: TRBV4-1
CDR3: CASSQPTKSHEQFF
DNA: TGCGCCAGCAGCCAGCCGACAAAGTCCCATGAGCAGTTCTTC

D: NA
J: TRBJ1-1
size: NA
V: TRBV18
CDR3: CASSTRTEGVEAFF
DNA: TGTGCCAGCTCCACCCGTACAGAAGGGGTTGAAGCTTTCTTT

D: NA
J: TRBJ2-5
size: many
V: TRBV27
CDR3: CASPRGGETQYF
DNA: TGTGCCAGCCCCAGGGGTGGGGAGACCCAGTACTTC

D: NA
J: TRBJ1-3
size: many
V: TRBV29-1
CDR3: CSVGLQSSGNTIYF
DNA: TGCAGCGTTGGCTTACAAAGCTCTGGAAACACCATATATTTT

D: NA
J: TRBJ2-2
size: few
V: TRBV7-2
CDR3: CASSFYGELFF
DNA: TGTGCCAGCAGTTTTTACGGGGAGCTGTTTTTT

D: TRBD2
J: TRBJ2-3
size: many
V: TRBV5-1
CDR3: CASSLTGGRTDTQYF
DNA: TGCGCCAGCAGCTTGACGGGGGGAAGGACAGATACGCAGTATTTT

D: NA
J: TRBJ1-2
size: NA
V: TRBV28
CDR3: CASSSSMSGNYGCTF
DNA: NA